This T cell receptor (beta chain) was documented in a study of metastatic and nonmetastatic thyroid tumors. At least ten counts were recorded for this clone. This CDR3 spans 17 amino acids. Trimming cost V 4 bases and J 0 bases, with 15 bases left between them. CDR1 and CDR2 from the germline V gene are KGHDR and SFDVKD. With MiXCR, TCRdb called clones anew from the PCR reads. The sample has 50,000 or so clones, roughly 23% seen once. Among the patients, none had received any treatment before thyroid surgery. This chain uses TRBV24-1 with TRBJ2-1; D is possibly TRBD2 (5 bases). Sequenced material: blood. The clonotype originates from a male donor with papillary thyroid cancer or a benign thyroid nodule (not recorded which). Some clones in this sample may be carry-over from other donors' samples. The CDR3 region has the DNA TGTGCCACCAGTGACCATGGGGTGGGGAGCTCCTACAATGAGCAGTTCTTC. Translating gives CATSDHGVGSSYNEQFF.